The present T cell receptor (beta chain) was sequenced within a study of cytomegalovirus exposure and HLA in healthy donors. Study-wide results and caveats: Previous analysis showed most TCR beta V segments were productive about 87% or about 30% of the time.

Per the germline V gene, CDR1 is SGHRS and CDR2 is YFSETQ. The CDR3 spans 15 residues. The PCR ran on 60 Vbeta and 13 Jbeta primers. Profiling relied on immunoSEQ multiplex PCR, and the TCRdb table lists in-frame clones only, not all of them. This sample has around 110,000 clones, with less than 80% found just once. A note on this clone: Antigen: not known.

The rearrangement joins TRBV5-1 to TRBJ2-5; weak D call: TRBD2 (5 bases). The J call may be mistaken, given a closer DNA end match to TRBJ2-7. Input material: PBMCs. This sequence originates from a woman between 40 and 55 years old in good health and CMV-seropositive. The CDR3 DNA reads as TGCGCCAGCAGCTTGGGTTTGGACTTCTCCTACGAGCAGTACTTC. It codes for CASSLGLDFSYEQYF.